The TCR beta chain described here comes from a study of cytomegalovirus exposure and HLA in healthy donors. The length of the CDR3 is 16 residues. The junction had 6 bases not matched to a gene; V was cut back by 4 bases and J by 5 bases. The germline V gene has CDR1 SGHTA and CDR2 FQGTGA. Clones were sequenced by immunoSEQ multiplex PCR, and TCRdb holds only the in-frame ones, with some missing. This sample yields 150,000 to 200,000 clones, of which about 96% are seen a single time; 0.8% to 0.95% belongs to the top ten. Material: PBMCs. This sequence originates from a woman aged 18-30 years in good health and CMV-seronegative. The rearrangement uses TRBV7-3 and TRBJ2-2, with 11 bases aligning to TRBD1. As DNA, the CDR3 is TGTGCCAGCAGCTCAGCCGGGACAGGGGGGACCGGGGAGCTGTTTTTT. Amino acids: CASSSAGTGGTGELFF.